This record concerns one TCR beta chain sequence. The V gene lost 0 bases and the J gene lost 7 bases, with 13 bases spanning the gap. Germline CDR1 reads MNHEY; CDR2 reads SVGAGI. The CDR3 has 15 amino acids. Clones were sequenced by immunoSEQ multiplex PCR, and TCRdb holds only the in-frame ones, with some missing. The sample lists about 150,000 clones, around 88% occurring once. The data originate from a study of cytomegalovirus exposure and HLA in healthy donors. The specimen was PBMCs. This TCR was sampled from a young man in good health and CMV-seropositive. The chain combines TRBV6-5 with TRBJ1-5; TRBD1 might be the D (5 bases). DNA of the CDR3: TGTGCCAGCAGTTACTCGGAGGGAAAGGGGCAGCCCCAGCATTTT. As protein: CASSYSEGKGQPQHF.